This T cell receptor (beta chain) came from a study of T cells in Graves' hyperthyroidism and ophthalmopathy. The wider study: At the time of initial diagnosis and before any treatment, peripheral blood was collected. General study findings and limits: Separation of ophthalmopathy from stable hyperthyroidism was achieved by a 13 V-J model. Blood also held most thyroid clonotypes expanded beyond 0.001.

Diagnosis rested on symptoms, serum thyroxine and TRAb, thyroid ultrasound, and orbital computed tomography. TCR beta CDR3 region amplification was performed from RNA transcripts. First-round RT-PCR targeting the TCR CDR3 was performed with the HTBI primer set. TCRdb re-analysed the multiplex PCR reads in MiXCR, keeping a single row per CDR3 protein. The top ten clones hold about a sixth of a sample with about 350,000 distinct CDR3 sequences, 18% of them seen once. This CDR3 contains 13 residues. The V end was cut by 0 bases, the J end by 6 bases, with 10 bases between. CDR1 SGDLS and CDR2 YYNGEE come from the germline V gene. This clonotype was recorded at least ten times. Its antigen is not known.

The chain combines TRBV9 with TRBJ2-7; D unclear. The sequence came from a middle-aged woman with Graves' ophthalmopathy. The sequencing input was blood. The CDR3 nucleotides read TGTGCCAGCAGCGTAGAACCGACGGGCGAGCAGTACTTC. Its protein product is CASSVEPTGEQYF.